This passage covers 4 T cell receptor beta chains from one sample sequenced in a study of human T cells and chemical hapten exposure. TCRdb re-called the RACE reads with MiXCR, one entry per CDR3 protein. The top ten clones hold about 8% of a sample with about 340,000 distinct CDR3 sequences, around 6.9% of them seen once. Time point indicated: patch test 1, 2 weeks after DPC sensitization. Treatment: therapeutic diphenylcyclopropenone sensitization with weekly scalp DPC. The sequencing here drew on whole blood, taken in connection with sensitization to the hapten diphenylcyclopropenone (DPC). These receptor sequences come from a woman aged 18 to 35 with alopecia areata. Some clones in this sample may be carry-over from other donors' samples.

The gene calls are TRBV12-3 or TRBV12-4 and TRBJ1-2, with 11 bases that match TRBD1. CDR3 size: 16 residues. V lost 6 bases to trimming and J lost 4 bases; unmatched junction nucleotides: 10. CDR3 nucleotides: TGTGCCAGCAGCCCAGGACAGGGGGCCCTCCTCTATGGCTACACCTTC. Its translation is CASSPGQGALLYGYTF.

This clonotype was counted at least ten times. V usage is TRBV12-3 or TRBV12-4 and J usage is TRBJ1-5; D perhaps matches TRBD1 (5 bases). Trimming took off 3 bases at V and 5 bases at J, with 11 bases between the two ends. The CDR3 spans 14 residues. The CDR3 protein is CASSLVGADQPQHF. In nucleotides, the CDR3 is TGTGCCAGCAGTTTGGTCGGGGCAGATCAGCCCCAGCATTTT.

This clonotype was seen more than once but under ten times. CDR3 protein: CASKEGGLNTEAFF. The CDR3 DNA follows: TGTGCCAGCAAAGAGGGCGGCCTGAACACTGAAGCTTTCTTT. The V call is TRBV6-5, the J call TRBJ1-1; no definite D call. Trimming took 7 bases from V and 0 from J, leaving 12 bases between them. The CDR3 consists of 14 residues. Per germline, CDR1 MNHEY and CDR2 SVGAGI.

This clonotype has at least ten counts. The chain uses TRBV5-1 and TRBJ2-6; a possible D gene is TRBD2 (6 bases). Trimming stripped 5 bases from V and 2 bases from J, with 14 bases between. The germline V gene has CDR1 SGHRS and CDR2 YFSETQ. The CDR3 consists of 16 residues. The CDR3 is CASRVNGGPGANVLTF. DNA of the CDR3: TGCGCCAGCAGAGTTAACGGGGGTCCTGGGGCCAACGTCCTGACTTTC.